This is a list of T cell receptor beta chains from one sample in a study of control samples from healthy donors and cancer patients. The repertoire was sequenced with immunoSEQ multiplex PCR; TCRdb's copy has only in-frame clones and lacks some. The sample shows roughly 170,000 clones, around 94% of them seen only once. Sequencing used blood. These receptors came from a woman in her late teens or twenties in good health. The CDR3 runs from the conserved cysteine through the conserved F or W. A D gene is named only where the DNA matches it firmly. Size is stated for part of the rows, as once, few or many counts, or as a class when the clone is expanded.

cdr3_nt	cdr3_aa	clone_size	d_call	v_call	j_call
TGTGCCAGCAGCCGCGGTGGGGGGAGCACTGAAGCTTTCTTT	CASSRGGGSTEAFF	once	.	TRBV4-2	TRBJ1-1
TGTGCCACCAAAAACCCGAACACCGGGGAGCTGTTTTTT	CATKNPNTGELFF	.	.	TRBV24-1	TRBJ2-2
TGTGCCAGCAATCCCTTCGGGCCCAAAAACATTCAGTACTTC	CASNPFGPKNIQYF	.	.	TRBV28	TRBJ2-4
TGTGCCAGCAGTGAAGAGGCAGGGAAAAGCGGTCAGCCCCAGCATTTT	CASSEEAGKSGQPQHF	.	.	TRBV6-1	TRBJ1-5
TGCAGTGCCAGTGGACTAGCGGGATTTTATGAGCAGTTCTTC	CSASGLAGFYEQFF	.	TRBD2	TRBV20-1	TRBJ2-1
TGTGCCAGCACCCCCGGGACTATCGCGAACACCGGGGAGCTGTTTTTT	CASTPGTIANTGELFF	once	TRBD2	TRBV5-4	TRBJ2-2
TGTGCCAGCAGCCAGCCCGGGACGAATTTTTACTACGAGCAGTACTTC	CASSQPGTNFYYEQYF	.	.	TRBV7-9	TRBJ2-7
TGTGCCAGCTGTCCATCCGGTTCACAGGATGTCACTGAAGCTTTCTTT	CASCPSGSQDVTEAFF	.	.	TRBV18	TRBJ1-1
TGTGCCAGCAGTCGGGACAGATACACCGGGGAGCTGTTTTTT	CASSRDRYTGELFF	.	TRBD1	TRBV6-5	TRBJ2-2
TGTGCCACCAGCAGAGATTTAGGGACCTTTCAGCCCCAGCATTTT	CATSRDLGTFQPQHF	.	.	TRBV15	TRBJ1-5
TGTGCCAGCAGCTTGGGACTTAACACCGGGGAGCTGTTTTTT	CASSLGLNTGELFF	.	.	TRBV5-6	TRBJ2-2
TGTGCCAGTAGTAGGGGGACAGGGGACAAGGAGTTCTTC	CASSRGTGDKEFF	.	TRBD1	TRBV19	TRBJ2-1
TGTGCCAGCGGCGGGACCGGTGGGGAACCCCAGCATTTT	CASGGTGGEPQHF	once	.	TRBV2	TRBJ1-5
TGTGCCAGCAGCTTAGTCCCAGGGTCCGGCTACACCTTC	CASSLVPGSGYTF	once	.	TRBV11-2	TRBJ1-2
TGTGCCAGCAGCCCCAGGGTGACCGCGGAAGCTTTCTTT	CASSPRVTAEAFF	.	.	TRBV9	TRBJ1-1
TGTGCCAGCATGTTCACCGGGGAGCTGTTTTTT	CASMFTGELFF	.	.	TRBV6-5	TRBJ2-2